One and the same sample provided the 8 T cell receptor beta chains below, sequenced in a study of siplizumab effects on memory and regulatory T cells. Sequencing used immunoSEQ multiplex PCR; TCRdb keeps in-frame clones, though not all of them. Found here are tens of thousands of clones, less than 85% of them singletons; the top ten hold 3.8%. The sequenced sample consisted of memory CD4+ T cells sorted from blood. The receptors shown here come from a human donor in good health.

This clone was seen once. The V call is TRBV30, the J call TRBJ1-2; TRBD1 might be the D (6 bases). Germline V lookup: CDR1 GTSNPN, CDR2 SVGIG (reference sequence). V was shortened by 0 bases and J by 4 bases, with 15 bases between the two germline ends. The CDR3 is 15 residues long. CDR3 amino acids: CAWSVLPTGTYGYTF. The CDR3 nucleotides are TGTGCCTGGAGTGTACTCCCCACAGGGACCTATGGCTACACCTTC.

The CDR3 bases are TGTGCCAGCAGCGTAGGTATGAGTTCACCCCTCCACTTT. It encodes CASSVGMSSPLHF. The chain uses TRBV9 and TRBJ1-6; D is uncertain. Looked up from germline, CDR1 is SGDLS and CDR2 is YYNGEE. V gave up 0 bases and J gave up 9 bases, with 7 bases separating them. This CDR3 region has 13 residues. The whole variable domain, remainder taken from reference TRBV9 and TRBJ1-6, is DSGVTQTPKHLITATGQRVTLRCSPRSGDLSVYWYQQSLDQGLQFLIQYYNGEERAKGNILERFSAQQFPDLHSELNLSSLELGDSALYFCASSVGMSSPLHFGNGTRLTVT.

This chain links TRBV6-5 with TRBJ2-5, with TRBD2 as a possible D gene (7 bases). The CDR3 is 13 residues long. Germline CDR1 reads MNHEY; CDR2 reads SVGAGI. V dropped 8 bases and J dropped 4 bases, with 14 bases sitting between them. The CDR3 reads CASGRGGRETQYF. The CDR3, as DNA: TGTGCCAGCGGGAGGGGGGGCCGAGAGACCCAGTACTTC.

Turning to this clone: A single base separates this from a much larger clone, so it may be a read error. The chain combines TRBV21-1 with TRBJ1-1; the D call in the table, TRBD1, was not verified against the DNA. TRBV21-1 represents a pseudogene. The CDR3 covers 13 residues. CDR3 DNA sequence: TGTGCCAGCCCTGTCGAGGGGGAAGCTGGAGCTTTCTTT. This sequence encodes CASPVEGEAGAFF.

This clone was picked up one time. The chain employs TRBV5-1 and TRBJ1-2; a possible D gene is TRBD1 (6 bases). Germline V gene data show CDR1 as SGHRS and CDR2 as YFSETQ. The CDR3 covers 15 residues. The V and J ends lost 0 bases and 8 bases respectively, with 17 bases between them. The CDR3 region is CASSLEGRGVEGYTF. For the CDR3, the DNA is TGCGCCAGCAGCTTGGAAGGCAGGGGTGTTGAGGGCTACACCTTC.

This clone counts as medium-sized. This sequence joins TRBV6-5 and TRBJ1-1; D is undetermined. This CDR3 has 14 residues. From germline, CDR1 is MNHEY and CDR2 SVGAGI. V lost 5 bases and J 1 base, leaving 11 bases between the germline ends. The CDR3, as DNA: TGTGCCAGCAGTCCGGACGGATGGAACACTGAAGCTTTCTTT. Translation: CASSPDGWNTEAFF.

The chain links TRBV5-1 to TRBJ2-7, with D possibly TRBD2 on 6 matching bases. Germline V gene lookup returns CDR1 SGHRS and CDR2 YFSETQ. Trimming stripped 1 base from V and 6 bases from J, with 11 bases between. The CDR3 has 13 residues. The DNA of the CDR3 is TGCGCCAGCAGCTTGACGGGAGTGACCGAGCAGTACTTC. It translates to CASSLTGVTEQYF.

V gene TRBV7-6 combines with J gene TRBJ1-1; D is unresolved. Germline lookup yields CDR1 SGHVS and CDR2 FNYEAQ. The CDR3 covers 12 residues. Trimming removed 4 bases from V and 6 bases from J, with 9 bases in between. CDR3 residues: CASSSQWAEAFF. CDR3 DNA sequence: TGTGCCAGCAGCTCCCAGTGGGCTGAAGCTTTCTTT.